This TCR beta chain comes out of a study of T-cell memory formation after mild COVID-19. TCRdb re-called the 5' RACE reads through MiXCR, storing one row per CDR3 protein. The sample holds over 400,000 distinct CDR3 sequences, around 22% seen once. Germline lookup yields CDR1 DFQATT and CDR2 SNEGSKA (reference sequence). Trimming shortened V by 5 bases and J by 7 bases, and 24 bases separated the two germline ends. CDR3 size: 16 residues. This chain uses TRBV20-1 with TRBJ2-1; possibly TRBD1 or TRBD2 for D (5 bases each). The sample was PBMCs or a T cell subset sorted from them (not recorded which). The sequence came from an adult woman who had mild COVID-19 (a few samples of this study predate the infection). Cell type and time point are not known. This chain's CDR3 is CSAAGTLYPEYNEQFF. The CDR3 DNA sequence: TGCAGTGCTGCCGGGACCCTGTACCCCGAGTATAATGAGCAGTTCTTC.